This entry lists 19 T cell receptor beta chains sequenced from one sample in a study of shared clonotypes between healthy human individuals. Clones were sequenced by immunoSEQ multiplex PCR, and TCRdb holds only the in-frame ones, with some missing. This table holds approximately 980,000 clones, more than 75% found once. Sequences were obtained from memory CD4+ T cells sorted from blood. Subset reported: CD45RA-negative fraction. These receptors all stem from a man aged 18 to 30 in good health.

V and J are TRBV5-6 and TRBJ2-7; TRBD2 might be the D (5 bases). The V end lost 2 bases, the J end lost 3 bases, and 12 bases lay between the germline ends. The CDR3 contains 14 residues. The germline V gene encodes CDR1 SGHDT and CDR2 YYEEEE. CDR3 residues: CASSFAGSSYEQYF. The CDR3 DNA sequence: TGTGCCAGCAGCTTCGCGGGTAGCAGCTACGAGCAGTACTTC.

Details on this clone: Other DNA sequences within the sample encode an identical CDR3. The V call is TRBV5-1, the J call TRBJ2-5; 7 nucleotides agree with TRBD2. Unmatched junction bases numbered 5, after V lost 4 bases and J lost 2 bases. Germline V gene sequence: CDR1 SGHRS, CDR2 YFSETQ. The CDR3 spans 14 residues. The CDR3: CASSPGGEQETQYF. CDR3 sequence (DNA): TGCGCCAGCAGCCCTGGGGGGGAGCAAGAGACCCAGTACTTC.

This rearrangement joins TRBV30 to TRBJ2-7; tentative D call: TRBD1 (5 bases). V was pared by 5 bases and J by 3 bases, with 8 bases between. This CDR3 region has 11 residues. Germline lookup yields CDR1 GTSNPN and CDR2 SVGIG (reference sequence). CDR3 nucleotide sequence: TGTGCCTGGCAGCAGGGCTACGAGCAGTACTTC. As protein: CAWQQGYEQYF.

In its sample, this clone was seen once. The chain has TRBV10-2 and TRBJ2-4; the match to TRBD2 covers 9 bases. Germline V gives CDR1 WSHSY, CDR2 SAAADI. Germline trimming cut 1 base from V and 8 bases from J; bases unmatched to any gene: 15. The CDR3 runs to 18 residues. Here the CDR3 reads CASSEFAPGTSSPDIQYF. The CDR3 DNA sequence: TGCGCCAGCAGTGAGTTCGCTCCCGGGACTAGCAGTCCCGACATTCAGTACTTC.

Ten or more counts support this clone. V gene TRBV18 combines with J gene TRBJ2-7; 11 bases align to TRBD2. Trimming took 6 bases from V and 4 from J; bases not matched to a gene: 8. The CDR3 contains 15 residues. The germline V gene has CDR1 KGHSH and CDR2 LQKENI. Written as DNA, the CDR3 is TGTGCCAGCTCGCCCGGACTAGCGGGTGTGTACGAGCAGTACTTC. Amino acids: CASSPGLAGVYEQYF. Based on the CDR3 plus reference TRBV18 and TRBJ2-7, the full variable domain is NAGVMQNPRHLVRRRGQEARLRCSPMKGHSHVYWYRQLPEEGLKFMVYLQKENIIDESGMPKERFSAEFPKEGPSILRIQQVVRGDSAAYFCASSPGLAGVYEQYFGPGTRLTVT.

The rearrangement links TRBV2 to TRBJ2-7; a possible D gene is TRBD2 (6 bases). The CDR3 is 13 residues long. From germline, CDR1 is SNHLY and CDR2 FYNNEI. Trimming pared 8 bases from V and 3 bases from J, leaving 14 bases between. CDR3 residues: CASWGDSNYEQYF. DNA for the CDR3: TGTGCCAGCTGGGGGGACTCCAACTACGAGCAGTACTTC. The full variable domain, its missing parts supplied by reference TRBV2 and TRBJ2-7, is EPEVTQTPSHQVTQMGQEVILRCVPISNHLYFYWYRQILGQKVEFLVSFYNNEISEKSEIFDDQFSVERPDGSNFTLKIRSTKLEDSAMYFCASWGDSNYEQYFGPGTRLTVT.

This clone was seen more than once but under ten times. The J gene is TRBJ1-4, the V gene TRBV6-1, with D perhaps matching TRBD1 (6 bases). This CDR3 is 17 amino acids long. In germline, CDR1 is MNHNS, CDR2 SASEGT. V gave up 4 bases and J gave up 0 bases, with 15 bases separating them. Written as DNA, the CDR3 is TGTGCCAGCAGTGCACGATTTTCAGGGGCAACTAATGAAAAACTGTTTTTT. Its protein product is CASSARFSGATNEKLFF.

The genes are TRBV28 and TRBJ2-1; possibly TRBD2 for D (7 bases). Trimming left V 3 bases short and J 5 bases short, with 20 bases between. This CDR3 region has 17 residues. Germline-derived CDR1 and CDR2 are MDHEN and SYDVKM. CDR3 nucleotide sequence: TGTGCCAGCAGTTTGGGGGGGCGTCGCAGGGGTCACAATGAGCAGTTCTTC. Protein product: CASSLGGRRRGHNEQFF. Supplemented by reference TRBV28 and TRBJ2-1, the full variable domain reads DVKVTQSSRYLVKRTGEKVFLECVQDMDHENMFWYRQDPGLGLRLIYFSYDVKMKEKGDIPEGYSVSREKKERFSLILESASTNQTSMYLCASSLGGRRRGHNEQFFGPGTRLTVL.

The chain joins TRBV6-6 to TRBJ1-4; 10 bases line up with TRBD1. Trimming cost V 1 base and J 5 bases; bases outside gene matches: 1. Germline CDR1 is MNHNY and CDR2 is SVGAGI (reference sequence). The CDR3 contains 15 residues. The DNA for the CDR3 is TGTGCCAGCAGTTACTGGGGACAGGGGAATGAAAAACTGTTTTTT. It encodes CASSYWGQGNEKLFF.

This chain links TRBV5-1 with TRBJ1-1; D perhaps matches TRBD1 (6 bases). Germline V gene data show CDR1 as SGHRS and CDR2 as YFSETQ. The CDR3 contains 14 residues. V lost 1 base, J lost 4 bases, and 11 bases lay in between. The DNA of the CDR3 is TGCGCCAGCAGCTTGAGTCCACAGGGCACTGAAGCTTTCTTT. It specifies CASSLSPQGTEAFF.

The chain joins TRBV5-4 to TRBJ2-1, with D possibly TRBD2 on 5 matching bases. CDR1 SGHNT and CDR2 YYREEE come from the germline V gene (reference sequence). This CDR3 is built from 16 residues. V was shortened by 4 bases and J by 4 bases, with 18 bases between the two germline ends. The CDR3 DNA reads TGTGCCAGCAGCATGGGCCGAGGGAGTAGTTACAATGAGCAGTTCTTC. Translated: CASSMGRGSSYNEQFF. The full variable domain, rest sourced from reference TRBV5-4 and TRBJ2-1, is ETGVTQSPTHLIKTRGQQVTLRCSSQSGHNTVSWYQQALGQGPQFIFQYYREEENGRGNFPPRFSGLQFPNYSSELNVNALELDDSALYLCASSMGRGSSYNEQFFGPGTRLTVL.

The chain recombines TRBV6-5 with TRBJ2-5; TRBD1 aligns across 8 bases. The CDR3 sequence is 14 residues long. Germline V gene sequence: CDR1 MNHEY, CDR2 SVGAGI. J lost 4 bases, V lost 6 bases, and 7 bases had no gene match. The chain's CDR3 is CASRRTGLTETQYF. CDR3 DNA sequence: TGTGCCAGCAGAAGGACAGGGTTGACAGAGACCCAGTACTTC.

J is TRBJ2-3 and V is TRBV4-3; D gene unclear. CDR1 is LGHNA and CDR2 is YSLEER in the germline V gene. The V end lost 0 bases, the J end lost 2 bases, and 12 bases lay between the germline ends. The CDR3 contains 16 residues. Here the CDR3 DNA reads TGCGCCAGCAGCCAAGAAGGAGCAAGGGTCACAGATACGCAGTATTTT. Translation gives CASSQEGARVTDTQYF.

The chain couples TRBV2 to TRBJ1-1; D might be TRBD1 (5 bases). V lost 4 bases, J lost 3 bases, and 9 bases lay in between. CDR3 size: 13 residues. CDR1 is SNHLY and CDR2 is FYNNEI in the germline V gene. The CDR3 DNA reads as TGTGCCAGCAGTGCGGGACTTTACACTGAAGCTTTCTTT. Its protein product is CASSAGLYTEAFF.

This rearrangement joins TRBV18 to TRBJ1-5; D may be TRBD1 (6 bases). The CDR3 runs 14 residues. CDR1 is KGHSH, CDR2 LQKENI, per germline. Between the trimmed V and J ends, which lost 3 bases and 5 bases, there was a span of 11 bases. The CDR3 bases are TGTGCCAGCTCACCGGAGGGGGGGCATCAGCCCCAGCATTTT. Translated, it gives CASSPEGGHQPQHF.

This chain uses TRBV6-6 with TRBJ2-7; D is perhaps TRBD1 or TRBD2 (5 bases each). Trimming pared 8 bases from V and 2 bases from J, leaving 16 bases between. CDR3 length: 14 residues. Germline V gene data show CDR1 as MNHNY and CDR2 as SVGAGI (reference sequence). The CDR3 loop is CASSRGGTPYEQYF. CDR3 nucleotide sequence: TGTGCCAGCTCCCGGGGTGGGACGCCCTACGAGCAGTACTTC.

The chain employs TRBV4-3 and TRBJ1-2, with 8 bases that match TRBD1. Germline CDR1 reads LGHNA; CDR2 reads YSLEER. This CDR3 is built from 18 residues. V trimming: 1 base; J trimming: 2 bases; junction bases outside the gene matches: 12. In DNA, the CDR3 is TGCGCCAGCAGCCAAGTTGCCGGAGGGGACAGGTCAAACTATGGCTACACCTTC. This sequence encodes CASSQVAGGDRSNYGYTF.

This CDR3 reads CASSQTSGGEVEQFF. The CDR3 nucleotides are TGTGCCAGCTCCCAGACTAGCGGGGGGGAAGTTGAGCAGTTCTTC. J is TRBJ2-1 and V is TRBV18; TRBD2 matches at 14 bases. CDR1 and CDR2 from the germline V gene are KGHSH and LQKENI. V shed 6 bases, J shed 9 bases, and the junction held 7 bases outside the gene matches. This CDR3 spans 15 amino acids. Full variable domain (outside the CDR3, taken from reference TRBV18 and TRBJ2-1): NAGVMQNPRHLVRRRGQEARLRCSPMKGHSHVYWYRQLPEEGLKFMVYLQKENIIDESGMPKERFSAEFPKEGPSILRIQQVVRGDSAAYFCASSQTSGGEVEQFFGPGTRLTVL.

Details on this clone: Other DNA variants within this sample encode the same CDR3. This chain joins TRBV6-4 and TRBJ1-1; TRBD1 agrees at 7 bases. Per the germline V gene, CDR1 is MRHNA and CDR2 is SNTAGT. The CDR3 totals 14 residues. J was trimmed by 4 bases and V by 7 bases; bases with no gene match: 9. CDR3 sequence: CASTRDRESTEAFF. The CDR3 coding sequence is TGTGCCAGCACCCGAGACAGGGAGAGCACTGAAGCTTTCTTT.